Each of the 5 T cell receptor beta chains below was sequenced from the same sample in a study of beta chain features in type 1 diabetes. Isolated RNA was reverse transcribed in full, so expressed TCRB transcripts were sequenced. TCRdb's copy holds only in-frame clones and misses some; the assay was immunoSEQ multiplex PCR. The table has 15,000 to 20,000 clones, 50% seen once. The sample taken for sequencing was stem cell memory CD4+ T cells from blood. All receptors derive from a man between 18 and 29 years old in good health.

V and J are TRBV30 and TRBJ2-5, with TRBD2 matching over 11 bases. Germline lookup yields CDR1 GTSNPN and CDR2 SVGIG (reference sequence). Unmatched junction bases numbered 8, after V lost 3 bases and J lost 5 bases. The CDR3 has 15 residues. For the CDR3, the DNA is TGTGCCTGGAGCCGTCTAGCGGGAGGCGGGGAGACCCAGTACTTC. This translates into CAWSRLAGGGETQYF.

The chain couples TRBV7-2 to TRBJ2-4; the D gene is possibly TRBD2 (5 bases). Germline CDR1 reads SGHTA; CDR2 reads FQGNSA. The CDR3 runs 19 residues. V lost 7 bases, J lost 2 bases, and 27 bases lay in between. CDR3 sequence: CASINPNYDARVSKNIQYF. The DNA for the CDR3 is TGTGCCAGCATCAACCCAAATTATGACGCGAGGGTATCCAAAAACATTCAGTACTTC.

CDR3 coding DNA: TGTGCCAGCAGCTTCGGGACTCCACAAGAGACCCAGTACTTC. Translation: CASSFGTPQETQYF. J is TRBJ2-5 and V is TRBV7-2, with D perhaps matching TRBD2 (6 bases). V lost 3 bases and J lost 2, with 10 bases in between. There are 14 residues in the CDR3. From germline, CDR1 is SGHTA and CDR2 FQGNSA.

This clone was counted only a few times. This chain links TRBV30 with TRBJ2-1, with D perhaps matching TRBD2 (5 bases). The V end was cut by 4 bases, the J end by 0 bases, with 10 bases between. CDR1 GTSNPN and CDR2 SVGIG come from the germline V gene (reference sequence). There are 14 residues in the CDR3. CDR3 coding DNA: TGTGCCTGGATTAAAGGGAGCTCCTACAATGAGCAGTTCTTC. Its translation: CAWIKGSSYNEQFF.

J is TRBJ1-5 and V is TRBV6-5, with D hard to call. Germline lookup yields CDR1 MNHEY and CDR2 SVGAGI. V was pared by 6 bases and J by 3 bases, with 9 bases between. The CDR3 sequence is 13 residues long. CDR3 DNA: TGTGCCAGCAGCTACACTACCAATCAGCCCCAGCATTTT. It yields the protein CASSYTTNQPQHF.